What follows describes a single TCR beta chain. Germline CDR1 reads SGHAT; CDR2 reads FQNNGV. V was pared by 4 bases and J by 0 bases, with 7 bases between. The CDR3 is made up of 13 amino acids. The data originate from a study of blood T cell repertoires in COVID-19. The table came from immunoSEQ multiplex PCR; TCRdb's copy has only in-frame clones and leaves some out. The profile shows 200,000 to 250,000 clones, about four fifths of them singletons. The chain combines TRBV11-2 with TRBJ2-7; no firm D call. Sequencing was carried out using PBMCs or T cells enriched from blood (not recorded which). The receptor comes from a woman aged 45-65 years who had been exposed to COVID-19. CDR3 region: CASSSDTSYEQYF. CDR3 coding DNA: TGTGCCAGCAGCTCTGACACCTCCTACGAGCAGTACTTC.